The T cell receptor beta chain under discussion was sequenced for a study of beta chain features in type 1 diabetes. Overall study: Cell yields, gender and age were comparable in patients and healthy donors. The study's findings and limits: Any role of HLA type in TCRB rearrangement remained unresolved here. Shortening of TCRB CDR3s, moderate but significant, appeared in all four CD4+ subsets of Type 1 diabetes patients.

About this clone: The target antigen is unknown.

The germline V and J ends were trimmed by 5 bases and 3 bases, with 11 bases remaining between them. Germline lookup yields CDR1 MNHNY and CDR2 SVGAGI (reference sequence). The CDR3 contains 13 residues. Expressed TCRB transcripts were sequenced after all isolated RNA was converted to cDNA. TCRdb keeps only in-frame clones here, not all; method: immunoSEQ multiplex PCR. The repertoire holds about 650,000 clones, about an eighth seen once, with 0.09% to 0.15% in the top ten. Each donor gave one heparinised blood draw averaging around 120 mL. This TCR was sampled from a man younger than 40 with type 1 diabetes. The rearrangement uses TRBV6-6 and TRBJ2-7, with a tentative D call TRBD1 (5 bases). Specimen: naive CD4+ T cells from blood. The CDR3 DNA is TGTGCCAGCAGTGGGGTAGGGGTCTACGAGCAGTACTTC. The encoded protein is CASSGVGVYEQYF.